These 25 T cell receptor beta chains share one sample of origin, sequenced in a study of cytomegalovirus exposure and HLA in healthy donors. PCR amplification relied on 60 Vbeta primers (plus 13 Jbeta primers). Method: immunoSEQ multiplex PCR; TCRdb's copy keeps in-frame clones and lacks some. The sample yields approximately 100,000 clones, approximately 76% seen once. The sequenced material came from PBMCs. The origin of the receptors is a man aged 35-49 years in good health and CMV-seronegative.

This chain uses TRBV6-5 with TRBJ2-7, with D possibly TRBD1 on 5 matching bases. The CDR3 length is 15 residues. Trimming shortened V by 2 bases and J by 5 bases, and 16 bases separated the two germline ends. Germline V CDR1 and CDR2: MNHEY, SVGAGI. The CDR3 bases are TGTGCCAGCAGTTACAGGGGCCTCACGGCGGACGAGCAGTACTTC. Encoded protein: CASSYRGLTADEQYF.

The CDR3 is CASSRQGVGTEAFF. The DNA for the CDR3 is TGTGCCAGCAGCCGACAGGGGGTGGGCACTGAAGCTTTCTTT. The chain employs TRBV7-9 and TRBJ1-1; 9 bases align to TRBD1. This CDR3 is 14 amino acids long. The germline V gene encodes CDR1 SEHNR and CDR2 FQNEAQ (reference sequence). V shed 5 bases and J 4 bases; nucleotides not matched to a gene: 5.

The V and J genes are TRBV29-1 and TRBJ1-1, with 7 bases lining up with TRBD1. CDR1 and CDR2 (germline): SQVTM, ANQGSEA. The CDR3 has 12 amino acids. V dropped 6 bases and J dropped 1; count of bases not matched to a gene: 2. For the CDR3, the DNA is TGCAGCGTAAACAGGGGGAACACTGAAGCTTTCTTT. Protein: CSVNRGNTEAFF.

The chain uses TRBV5-6 and TRBJ1-3, with D tentatively TRBD1 (5 bases). The CDR3 extends over 15 amino acids. Germline CDR1 and CDR2: SGHDT and YYEEEE. The V end lost 1 base, the J end lost 4 bases, and 12 bases lay between the germline ends. The CDR3 bases are TGTGCCAGCAGCTTGATTGGGGCGGAAGGAAACACCATATATTTT. Protein sequence: CASSLIGAEGNTIYF. The full variable domain, in which reference TRBV5-6 and TRBJ1-3 provide the parts outside the CDR3, is DAGVTQSPTHLIKTRGQQVTLRCSPKSGHDTVSWYQQALGQGPQFIFQYYEEEERQRGNFPDRFSGHQFPNYSSELNVNALLLGDSALYLCASSLIGAEGNTIYFGEGSWLTVV.

This clone was seen a single time. The V and J genes are TRBV7-2 and TRBJ2-1; D is possibly TRBD2 (7 bases). Trimming removed 1 base from V and 5 bases from J, with 12 bases in between. The CDR3 consists of 15 residues. Germline V CDR1 and CDR2: SGHTA, FQGNSA. CDR3 bases: TGTGCCAGCAGCTTAGAGGGGGGGTCTAACAATGAGCAGTTCTTC. This encodes CASSLEGGSNNEQFF.

This chain links TRBV30 with TRBJ2-5; 7 bases agree with TRBD2. Germline trimming cut 2 bases from V and 7 bases from J; bases unmatched to any gene: 1. Germline assignment: CDR1 GTSNPN and CDR2 SVGIG (reference sequence). The CDR3 has 11 amino acids. The CDR3 spells CAWSSGGTQYF. CDR3 DNA sequence: TGTGCCTGGAGTTCGGGGGGGACCCAGTACTTC. The whole variable domain, remainder taken from reference TRBV30 and TRBJ2-5, is SQTIHQWPATLVQPVGSPLSLECTVEGTSNPNLYWYRQAAGRGLQLLFYSVGIGQISSEVPQNLSASRPQDRQFILSSKKLLLSDSGFYLCAWSSGGTQYFGPGTRLLVL.

Details on this clone: Mismatch with germline at one junction end may stem from a read error. V usage is TRBV7-9 and J usage is TRBJ1-1, with D maybe TRBD1 (6 bases). The germline V gene encodes CDR1 SEHNR and CDR2 FQNEAQ (reference sequence). The CDR3 length is 14 residues. The chain's CDR3 is CSSSPEGERTEAFF. CDR3 nucleotides: TGTTCCAGCAGCCCCGAGGGGGAGCGCACTGAAGCTTTCTTT.

V gene TRBV5-1 combines with J gene TRBJ1-6; D not certain. This CDR3 has 17 residues. V dropped 0 bases and J dropped 0 bases, with 10 bases sitting between them. Germline loops: CDR1 SGHRS, CDR2 YFSETQ. Written as DNA, the CDR3 is TGCGCCAGCAGCTTGGACAGTGGGTTCTCCTATAATTCACCCCTCCACTTT. This codes for CASSLDSGFSYNSPLHF.

The V and J genes are TRBV6-1 and TRBJ2-5, with TRBD1 identical over 7 bases. CDR3 size: 15 residues. Germline V CDR1 and CDR2: MNHNS, SASEGT. The trim removed 4 bases at V and 4 bases at J, leaving 9 bases unmatched. For the CDR3, the DNA is TGTGCCAGCAGTGGGTACAGGGGAAGAGGAGAGACCCAGTACTTC. Translated: CASSGYRGRGETQYF.

This chain links TRBV5-1 with TRBJ1-1; TRBD1 matches 9 bases. J lost 0 bases, V lost 4 bases, and 1 base had no gene match. This CDR3 contains 14 residues. The germline CDR1 and CDR2 sequences are SGHRS and YFSETQ. CDR3 protein: CASSDRGVNTEAFF. CDR3 DNA: TGCGCCAGCAGCGACAGGGGGGTGAACACTGAAGCTTTCTTT.

The rearrangement uses TRBV6-5 and TRBJ2-5; a possible D gene is TRBD2 (6 bases). This CDR3 is 15 amino acids long. In germline, CDR1 is MNHEY, CDR2 SVGAGI. V lost 5 bases, J lost 5 bases, and 18 bases lay in between. CDR3 in amino acids: CASSRSGTLGETQYF. The CDR3, as DNA: TGTGCCAGCAGTCGCTCCGGGACTCTCGGGGAGACCCAGTACTTC.

The V gene is TRBV5-5, the J gene TRBJ2-3; TRBD2 is a possible D gene (5 bases). The CDR3 has 15 amino acids. CDR1 is SGHKS and CDR2 is YYEKEE in the germline V gene (reference sequence). The V end lost 0 bases, the J end lost 5 bases, and 13 bases lay between the germline ends. This chain's CDR3 is CASSLGRGGGDTQYF. The CDR3 DNA reads as TGTGCCAGCAGCTTGGGCAGAGGAGGTGGAGATACGCAGTATTTT.

This clone was seen just once. The chain links TRBV6-5 to TRBJ2-3; TRBD2 might be the D (5 bases). Germline V lookup: CDR1 MNHEY, CDR2 SVGAGI. Trimming left V 0 bases short and J 7 bases short, with 17 bases between. The CDR3 is 16 residues long. CDR3 region: CASSYSTGVRGNTQYF. The CDR3 DNA reads as TGTGCCAGCAGTTACTCGACCGGGGTTCGGGGAAATACGCAGTATTTT.

This clone was observed a handful of times. This chain connects TRBV5-4 to TRBJ1-2; tentatively, D is TRBD1 (6 bases). The CDR3 has 18 residues. The germline V gene has CDR1 SGHNT and CDR2 YYREEE (reference sequence). Trimming stripped 3 bases from V and 10 bases from J, with 31 bases between. CDR3 region: CASSWGFRDTFSGGDYTF. The DNA for the CDR3 is TGTGCCAGCAGCTGGGGATTCCGGGACACCTTCTCCGGTGGTGACTACACCTTC.

The gene calls are TRBV18 and TRBJ2-5, with TRBD2 as a possible D gene (6 bases). Trimming shortened V by 0 bases and J by 6 bases, and 11 bases separated the two germline ends. CDR1 and CDR2 from the germline V gene are KGHSH and LQKENI. The CDR3 runs to 14 residues. This CDR3 is CASSPPSGDQTQYF. The DNA for the CDR3 is TGTGCCAGCTCACCACCGTCGGGGGATCAGACCCAGTACTTC.

This chain connects TRBV2 to TRBJ1-6; TRBD1 aligns across 7 bases. CDR1 is SNHLY and CDR2 is FYNNEI in the germline V gene. This CDR3 spans 14 amino acids. J lost 6 bases, V lost 6 bases, and 5 bases had no gene match. This chain's CDR3 is CASSGTAFNSPLHF. Here the CDR3 DNA reads TGTGCCAGCAGCGGGACAGCCTTTAATTCACCCCTCCACTTT.

This clone was recorded once. The chain combines TRBV4-2 with TRBJ2-5; the match to TRBD2 covers 9 bases. Trimming cost V 1 base and J 1 base; bases outside gene matches: 4. This CDR3 region has 16 residues. Germline assignment: CDR1 LGHNA and CDR2 YNFKEQ. CDR3 in amino acids: CASSQVLAGAQETQYF. The CDR3 DNA reads TGTGCCAGCAGCCAAGTATTAGCGGGGGCCCAAGAGACCCAGTACTTC.

Points on this clone: One end of the junction does not line up with germline, which may come from a read error. The chain recombines TRBV7-9 with TRBJ1-5, with D uncertain. Per the germline V gene, CDR1 is SEHNR and CDR2 is FQNEAQ (reference sequence). There are 14 residues in the CDR3. The CDR3 DNA is TGTTCCAGCAGCTTAGATCATAGCAATCAGCCCCAGCATTTT. It codes for CSSSLDHSNQPQHF.

The J gene is TRBJ2-1, the V gene TRBV27; D perhaps matches TRBD1 (6 bases). This CDR3 spans 15 amino acids. Trimming removed 3 bases from V and 0 bases from J, with 9 bases in between. Germline loops: CDR1 MNHEY, CDR2 SMNVEV (reference sequence). The CDR3 sequence: CASSFRGPSYNEQFF. The CDR3 DNA is TGTGCCAGCAGTTTCAGGGGTCCCTCCTACAATGAGCAGTTCTTC.

The chain is built from TRBV7-9 and TRBJ1-1; D perhaps matches TRBD1 (5 bases). Germline V gene lookup returns CDR1 SEHNR and CDR2 FQNEAQ (reference sequence). The CDR3 loop spans 14 amino acids. The germline V and J ends were trimmed by 3 bases and 5 bases, with 13 bases remaining between them. As DNA, the CDR3 is TGTGCCAGCAGCTTGACAGTGGGGGGTACTGAAGCTTTCTTT. Encoded protein: CASSLTVGGTEAFF.

The rearrangement uses TRBV29-1 and TRBJ1-1, with 7 bases fitting TRBD1. The CDR3 runs 10 residues. Germline V gene lookup returns CDR1 SQVTM and CDR2 ANQGSEA. The V and J ends lost 7 bases and 8 bases, in that order; junction bases with no gene match: 4. CDR3 in DNA: TGCAGCGCAGGACAGGAGGAAGCTTTCTTT. Translated: CSAGQEEAFF.

CDR3 sequence reads: CASSKTGVNTEAFF. The CDR3 nucleotides are TGTGCCAGCAGCAAAACAGGGGTGAACACTGAAGCTTTCTTT. The chain links TRBV6-5 to TRBJ1-1; 7 positions match TRBD1. V lost 6 bases, J lost 0 bases, and 4 bases stayed unmatched. Germline V lookup: CDR1 MNHEY, CDR2 SVGAGI. The CDR3 spans 14 residues.

This CDR3 is CASSALGGTPSADTQYF. The DNA of the CDR3 is TGTGCCAGCAGTGCTCTTGGAGGGACTCCCAGTGCGGATACGCAGTATTTT. V is TRBV2 and J is TRBJ2-3; possibly TRBD2 for D (6 bases). V was shortened by 4 bases and J by 6 bases, with 23 bases between the two germline ends. The CDR3 extends over 17 amino acids. Germline CDR1 reads SNHLY; CDR2 reads FYNNEI.

J is TRBJ1-2 and V is TRBV5-4; 9 bases are shared with TRBD1. Germline CDR1 reads SGHNT; CDR2 reads YYREEE (reference sequence). This CDR3 is 15 amino acids long. The V and J ends lost 3 bases and 4 bases, in that order; junction bases with no gene match: 7. CDR3 in DNA: TGTGCCAGCAGCTACGGGACAGGGTCCAGCTATGGCTACACCTTC. It encodes CASSYGTGSSYGYTF. Variable domain in full (rest from reference TRBV5-4 and TRBJ1-2): ETGVTQSPTHLIKTRGQQVTLRCSSQSGHNTVSWYQQALGQGPQFIFQYYREEENGRGNFPPRFSGLQFPNYSSELNVNALELDDSALYLCASSYGTGSSYGYTFGSGTRLTVV.

The J gene is TRBJ1-4, the V gene TRBV7-9, with D maybe TRBD1 (6 bases). This CDR3 contains 14 residues. The V end lost 2 bases, the J end lost 8 bases, and 12 bases lay between the germline ends. CDR1 and CDR2 (germline): SEHNR, FQNEAQ (reference sequence). The CDR3 sequence: CASSLLGAQEKLFF. The CDR3 nucleotides read TGTGCCAGCAGCTTACTGGGGGCGCAGGAAAAACTGTTTTTT. The complete variable domain, with remaining parts taken from reference TRBV7-9 and TRBJ1-4, reads DTGVSQNPRHKITKRGQNVTFRCDPISEHNRLYWYRQTLGQGPEFLTYFQNEAQLEKSRLLSDRFSAERPKGSFSTLEIQRTEQGDSAMYLCASSLLGAQEKLFFGSGTQLSVL.